Listed below are T cell receptor beta chains from one sample, sequenced in a study of T cells after posttransplantation cyclophosphamide. This table comes from immunoSEQ multiplex PCR, and its TCRdb copy is limited to in-frame clones, with some not included. The counts give over 30,000 clones, none of them seen only once; about 4.2% is held by the top ten. Source material: PBMCs. The receptors shown here come from a woman in her forties or fifties in good health and a related stem cell transplant donor. CDR3s include the opening cysteine and the closing phenylalanine or tryptophan. D genes are given only for firm matches. Sizes are listed as how often the clone was seen (once, few, many) or a class if it is expanded.

TGCGCCAGCAGCCAAGGCCACGGAGGGAGTGGCTACACCTTC CASSQGHGGSGYTF - many TRBV4-3 14 TRBJ1-2
TGTGCCAGCAGTTCCCCCGGAAGGGGAAACACTGAAGCTTTCTTT CASSSPGRGNTEAFF - many TRBV28 15 TRBJ1-1
TGTGCCTGGAGTGTATATGCTCGGAGCCTCTCCGGGGAGCTGTTTTTT CAWSVYARSLSGELFF - many TRBV30 16 TRBJ2-2
TGTGCCTGGAGTGTCTTGGGAAGGGGGATGGTTGAGCAGTTCTTC CAWSVLGRGMVEQFF - many TRBV30 15 TRBJ2-1
TGTGCCAGCAGCCCCCGGACAGTCTACGAGCAGTACTTC CASSPRTVYEQYF - many TRBV7-9 13 TRBJ2-7
TGTGCCTGGAGTTTTGGTTATAGCGGGGGGGCGGTGTTTGAGCAGTTCTTC CAWSFGYSGGAVFEQFF TRBD2 many TRBV30 17 TRBJ2-1
TGTGCCAGCAGTCCCCGACAGGGATGGGAAAAACTGTTTTTT CASSPRQGWEKLFF TRBD1 many TRBV6-5 14 TRBJ1-4
TGTGCCAGCAGCTTATGGACAGGGACGGGCAATCAGCCCCAGCATTTT CASSLWTGTGNQPQHF TRBD1 many TRBV7-9 16 TRBJ1-5
TGTGCCAGCAGCAAGGGTAACCGGGGTCAGCCCCAGCATTTT CASSKGNRGQPQHF - many TRBV11-2 14 TRBJ1-5
TGTGCCAGCAGGCAGGGAGGAAGATATGGCTACACCTTC CASRQGGRYGYTF - few TRBV28 13 TRBJ1-2
TGTGCCAGCAGCGTAGCTGCTAGCGGGGGTTACGAGCAGTACTTC CASSVAASGGYEQYF TRBD2 many TRBV9 15 TRBJ2-7
TGTGCCTGGAGTGGGACAGGGGCGAGGGATACGCAGTATTTT CAWSGTGARDTQYF TRBD1 few TRBV30 14 TRBJ2-3
TGTGCCAGCAGGGGGACAGAGCTCTATGGCTACACCTTC CASRGTELYGYTF TRBD1 many TRBV9 13 TRBJ1-2